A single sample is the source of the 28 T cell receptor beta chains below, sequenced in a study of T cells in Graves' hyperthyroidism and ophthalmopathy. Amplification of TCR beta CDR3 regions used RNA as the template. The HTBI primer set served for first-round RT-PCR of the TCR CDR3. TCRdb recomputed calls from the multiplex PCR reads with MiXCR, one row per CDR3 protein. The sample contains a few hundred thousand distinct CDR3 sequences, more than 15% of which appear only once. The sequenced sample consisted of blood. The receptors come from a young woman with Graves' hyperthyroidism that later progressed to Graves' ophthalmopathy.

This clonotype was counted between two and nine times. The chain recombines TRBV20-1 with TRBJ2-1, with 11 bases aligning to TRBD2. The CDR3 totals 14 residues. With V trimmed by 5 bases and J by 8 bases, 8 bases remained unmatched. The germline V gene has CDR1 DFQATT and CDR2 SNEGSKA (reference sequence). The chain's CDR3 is CSAGRTSGSDEQFF. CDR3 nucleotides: TGCAGTGCTGGTAGGACTAGCGGGTCCGATGAGCAGTTCTTC.

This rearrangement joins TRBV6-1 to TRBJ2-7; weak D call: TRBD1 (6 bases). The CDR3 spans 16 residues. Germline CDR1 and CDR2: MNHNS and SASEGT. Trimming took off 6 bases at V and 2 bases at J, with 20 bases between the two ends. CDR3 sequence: CASRKRFAGATYEQYF. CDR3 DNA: TGTGCCAGCAGGAAGAGATTCGCAGGGGCTACCTACGAGCAGTACTTC.

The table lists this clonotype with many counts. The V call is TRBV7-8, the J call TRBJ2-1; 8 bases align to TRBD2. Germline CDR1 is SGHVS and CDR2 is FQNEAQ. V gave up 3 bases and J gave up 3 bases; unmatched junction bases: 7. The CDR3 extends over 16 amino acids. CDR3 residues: CASSFHAGGNYNEQFF. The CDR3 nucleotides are TGTGCCAGCAGCTTTCATGCGGGAGGAAACTACAATGAGCAGTTCTTC.

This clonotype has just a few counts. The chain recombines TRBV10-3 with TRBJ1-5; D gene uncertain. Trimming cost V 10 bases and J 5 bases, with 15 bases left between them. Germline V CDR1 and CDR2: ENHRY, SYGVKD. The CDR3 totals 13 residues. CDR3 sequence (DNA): TGTGCCACGAGGTCGGTGGACGATCAGCCCCAGCATTTT. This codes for CATRSVDDQPQHF.

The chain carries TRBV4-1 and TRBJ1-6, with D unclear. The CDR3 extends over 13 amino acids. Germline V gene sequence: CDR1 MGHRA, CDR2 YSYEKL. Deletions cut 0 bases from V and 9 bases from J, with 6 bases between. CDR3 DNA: TGCGCCAGCAGCCAAGAGGCACGTTCACCCCTCCACTTT. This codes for CASSQEARSPLHF.

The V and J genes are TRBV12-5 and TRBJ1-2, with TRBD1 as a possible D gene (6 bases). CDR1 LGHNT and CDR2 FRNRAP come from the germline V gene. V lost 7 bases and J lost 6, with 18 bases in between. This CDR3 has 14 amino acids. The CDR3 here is CASALWGRGNGYTF. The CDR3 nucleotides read TGTGCTAGTGCTCTGTGGGGGCGCGGGAATGGCTACACCTTC.

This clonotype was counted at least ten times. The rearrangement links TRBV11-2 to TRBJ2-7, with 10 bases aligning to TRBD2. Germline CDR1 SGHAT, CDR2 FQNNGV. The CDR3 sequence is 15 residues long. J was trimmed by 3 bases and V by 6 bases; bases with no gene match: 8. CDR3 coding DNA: TGTGCCAGCAGGCGCATTAGCGGGAGGATCTACGAGCAGTACTTC. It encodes CASRRISGRIYEQYF. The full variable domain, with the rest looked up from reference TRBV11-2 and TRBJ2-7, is EAGVAQSPRYKIIEKRQSVAFWCNPISGHATLYWYQQILGQGPKLLIQFQNNGVVDDSQLPKDRFSAERLKGVDSTLKIQPAKLEDSAVYLCASRRISGRIYEQYFGPGTRLTVT.

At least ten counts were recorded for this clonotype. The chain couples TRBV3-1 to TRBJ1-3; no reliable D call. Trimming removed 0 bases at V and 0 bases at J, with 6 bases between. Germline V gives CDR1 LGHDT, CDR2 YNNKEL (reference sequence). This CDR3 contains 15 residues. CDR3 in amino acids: CASSQEYSSGNTIYF. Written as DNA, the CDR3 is TGTGCCAGCAGCCAAGAATACAGCTCTGGAAACACCATATATTTT. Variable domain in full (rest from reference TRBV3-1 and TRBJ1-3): DTAVSQTPKYLVTQMGNDKSIKCEQNLGHDTMYWYKQDSKKFLKIMFSYNNKELIINETVPNRFSPKSPDKAHLNLHINSLELGDSAVYFCASSQEYSSGNTIYFGEGSWLTVV.

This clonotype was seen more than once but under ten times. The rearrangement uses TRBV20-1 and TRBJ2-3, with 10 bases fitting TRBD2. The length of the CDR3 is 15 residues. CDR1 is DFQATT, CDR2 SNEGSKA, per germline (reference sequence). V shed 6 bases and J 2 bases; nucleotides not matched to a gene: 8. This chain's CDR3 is CSATRTSGNTDTQYF. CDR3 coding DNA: TGCAGTGCAACCAGGACTAGCGGTAACACAGATACGCAGTATTTT.

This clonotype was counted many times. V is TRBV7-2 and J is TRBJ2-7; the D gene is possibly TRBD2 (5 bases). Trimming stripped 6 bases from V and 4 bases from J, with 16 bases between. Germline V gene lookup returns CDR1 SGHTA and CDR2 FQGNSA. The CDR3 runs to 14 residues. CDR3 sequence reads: CASSRDGVSYEQYF. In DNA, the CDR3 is TGTGCCAGCAGTAGAGACGGGGTTTCGTACGAGCAGTACTTC.

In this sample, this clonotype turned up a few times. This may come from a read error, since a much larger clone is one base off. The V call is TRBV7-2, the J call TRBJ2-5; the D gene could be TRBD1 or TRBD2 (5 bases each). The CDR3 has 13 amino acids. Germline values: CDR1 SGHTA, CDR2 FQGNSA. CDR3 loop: CASSFGGWETRYF. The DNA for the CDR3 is TGTGCCAGCAGCTTTGGGGGTTGGGAGACCCGGTACTTC.

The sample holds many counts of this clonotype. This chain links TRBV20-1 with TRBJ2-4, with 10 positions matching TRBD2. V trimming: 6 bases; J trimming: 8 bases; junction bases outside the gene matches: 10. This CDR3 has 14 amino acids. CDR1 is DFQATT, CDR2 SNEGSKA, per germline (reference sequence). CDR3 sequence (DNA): TGCAGTGCCACAGCGGGAGGGCCTTGGGACATTCAGTACTTC. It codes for CSATAGGPWDIQYF.

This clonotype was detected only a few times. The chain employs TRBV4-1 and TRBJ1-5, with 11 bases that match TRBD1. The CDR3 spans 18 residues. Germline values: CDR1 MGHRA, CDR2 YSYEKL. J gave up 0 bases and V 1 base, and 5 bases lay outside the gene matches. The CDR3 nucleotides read TGCGCCAGCAGCCAAGCCGGACAGGGGGCGATTAGCAATCAGCCCCAGCATTTT. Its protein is CASSQAGQGAISNQPQHF.

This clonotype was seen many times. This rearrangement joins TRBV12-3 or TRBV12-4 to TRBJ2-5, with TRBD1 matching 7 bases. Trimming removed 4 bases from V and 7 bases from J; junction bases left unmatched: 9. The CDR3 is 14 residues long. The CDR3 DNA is TGTGCCAGCAGTTACGGGACAGCCAAAGGGACCCAGTACTTC. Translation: CASSYGTAKGTQYF.

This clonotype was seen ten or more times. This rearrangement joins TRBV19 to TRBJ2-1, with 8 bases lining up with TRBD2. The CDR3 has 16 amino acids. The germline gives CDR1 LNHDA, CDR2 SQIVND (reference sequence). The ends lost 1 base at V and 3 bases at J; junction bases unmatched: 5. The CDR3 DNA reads TGTGCCAGTAGTATAGTCAGCGGGAGTAGCTACAATGAGCAGTTCTTC. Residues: CASSIVSGSSYNEQFF.

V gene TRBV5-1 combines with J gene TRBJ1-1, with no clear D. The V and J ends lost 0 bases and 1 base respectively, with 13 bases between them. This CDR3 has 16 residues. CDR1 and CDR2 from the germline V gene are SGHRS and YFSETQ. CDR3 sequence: CASSLALWRKNTEAFF. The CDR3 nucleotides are TGCGCCAGCAGCTTGGCCTTGTGGCGAAAGAACACTGAAGCTTTCTTT.

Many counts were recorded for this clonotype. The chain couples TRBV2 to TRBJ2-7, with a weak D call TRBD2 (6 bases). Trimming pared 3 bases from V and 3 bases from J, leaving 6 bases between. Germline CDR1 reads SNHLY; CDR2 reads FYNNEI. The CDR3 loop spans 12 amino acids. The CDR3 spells CASSDSGYEQYF. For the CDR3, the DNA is TGTGCCAGCAGTGATAGCGGCTACGAGCAGTACTTC.

CDR3 in DNA: TGCAGTGCCAATTCCGGGTTTACCTACGAGCAGTACTTC. Its translation is CSANSGFTYEQYF. The chain recombines TRBV20-1 with TRBJ2-7; the D is unclear. The CDR3 is made up of 13 amino acids. Germline assignment: CDR1 DFQATT and CDR2 SNEGSKA (reference sequence). Deletions cut 6 bases from V and 2 bases from J, with 14 bases between.

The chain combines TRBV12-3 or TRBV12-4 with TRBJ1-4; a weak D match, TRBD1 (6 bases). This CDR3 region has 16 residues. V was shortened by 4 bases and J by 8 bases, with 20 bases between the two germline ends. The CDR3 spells CASSSRPGHQKEKLFF. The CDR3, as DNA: TGTGCCAGCAGTTCCCGCCCGGGACACCAAAAGGAAAAACTGTTTTTT.

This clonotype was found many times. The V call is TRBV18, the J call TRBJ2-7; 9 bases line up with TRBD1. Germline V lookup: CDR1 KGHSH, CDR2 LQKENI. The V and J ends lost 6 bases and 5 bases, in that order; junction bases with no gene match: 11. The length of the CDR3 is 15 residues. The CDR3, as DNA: TGTGCCAGCTCGCTAATGCCGGGACAGGGAGACGAGCAGTACTTC. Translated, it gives CASSLMPGQGDEQYF.

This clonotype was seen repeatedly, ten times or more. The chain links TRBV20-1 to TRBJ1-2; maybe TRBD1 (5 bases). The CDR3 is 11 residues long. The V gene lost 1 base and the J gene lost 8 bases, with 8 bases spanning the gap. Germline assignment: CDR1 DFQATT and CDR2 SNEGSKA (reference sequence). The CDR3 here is CSARGTKGYTF. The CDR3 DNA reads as TGCAGTGCTAGAGGGACAAAAGGCTACACCTTC.

Here the CDR3 DNA reads TGTGCCAGCAGGACAGGGACAACTAATGAAAAACTGTTTTTT. Translation gives CASRTGTTNEKLFF. The rearrangement joins TRBV6-1 to TRBJ1-4, with TRBD1 matching over 7 bases. This CDR3 has 14 residues. J was trimmed by 0 bases and V by 6 bases; bases with no gene match: 1. Germline loops: CDR1 MNHNS, CDR2 SASEGT.

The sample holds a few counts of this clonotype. The CDR3 DNA sequence: TGCGCCAGCAGCTCGAACCTACAGGGGGTGAACACTGAAGCTTTCTTT. Its translation is CASSSNLQGVNTEAFF. This chain uses TRBV5-1 with TRBJ1-1; 8 positions agree with TRBD1. The V segment lost 3 bases and the J segment 0 bases; nucleotides outside the gene matches: 7. The CDR3 contains 16 residues. Germline V CDR1 and CDR2: SGHRS, YFSETQ.

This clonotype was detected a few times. The CDR3 loop is CASSHTGTRETQYF. For the CDR3, the DNA is TGTGCCAGCAGTCATACAGGGACCCGGGAGACCCAGTACTTC. The rearrangement uses TRBV12-3 or TRBV12-4 and TRBJ2-5; D may be TRBD1 (6 bases). The CDR3 spans 14 residues. Between the trimmed V and J ends, which lost 5 bases and 5 bases, there was a span of 15 bases.

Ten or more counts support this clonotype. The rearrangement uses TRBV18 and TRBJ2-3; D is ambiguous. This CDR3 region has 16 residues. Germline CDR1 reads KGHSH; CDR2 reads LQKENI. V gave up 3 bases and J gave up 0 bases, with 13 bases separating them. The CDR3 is CASSPPGWLSTDTQYF. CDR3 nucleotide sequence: TGTGCCAGCTCACCTCCAGGCTGGCTGAGCACAGATACGCAGTATTTT.

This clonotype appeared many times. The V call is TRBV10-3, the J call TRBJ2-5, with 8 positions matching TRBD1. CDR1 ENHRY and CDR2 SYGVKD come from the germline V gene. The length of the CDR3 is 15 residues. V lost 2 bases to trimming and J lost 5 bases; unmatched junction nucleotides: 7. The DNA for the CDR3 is TGTGCCATCAGTGAGACTCAGGGGGCGGTGGAGACCCAGTACTTC. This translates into CAISETQGAVETQYF.

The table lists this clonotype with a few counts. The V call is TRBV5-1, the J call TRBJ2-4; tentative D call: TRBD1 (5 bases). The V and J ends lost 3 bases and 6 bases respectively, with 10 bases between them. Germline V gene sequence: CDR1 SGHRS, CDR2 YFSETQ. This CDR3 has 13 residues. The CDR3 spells CASSSNDRNIQYF. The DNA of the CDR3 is TGCGCCAGCAGCTCGAATGACAGAAACATTCAGTACTTC.

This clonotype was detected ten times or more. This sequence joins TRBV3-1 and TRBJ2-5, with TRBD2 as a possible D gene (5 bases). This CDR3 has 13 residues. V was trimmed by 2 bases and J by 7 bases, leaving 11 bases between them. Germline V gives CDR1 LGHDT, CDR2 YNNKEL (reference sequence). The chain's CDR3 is CASSQTRRGTQYF. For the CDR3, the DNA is TGTGCCAGCAGCCAAACCAGACGGGGGACCCAGTACTTC.